This T cell receptor beta chain is drawn from a study of shared clonotypes between healthy human individuals (dated by TCRdb to about 2020). For the study in its entirety: The cohort comprised a couple of women and three men aged 18 to 49 years. For each donor, CD4 naive and CD4 memory were each given three plates, CD8 naive was given two plates, and CD8 memory was given one plate. Blood TCR repertoires of a handful of healthy adults were deeply sequenced to estimate repertoire size and the extent of clonotype sharing between individuals. Libraries were prepared and TCR repertoires were sequenced by different laboratories using diverse techniques, in order to increase sequencing depth and limit assay-specific biases. Each donor's leukapheresis produced roughly between roughly 0.85 and 9.5 billion PBMCs. On the study overall, not on this receptor specifically: Compared with non-shared clonotypes, clonotypes shared by all four sorted-subset donors had higher generation probabilities. Because the study included a small number of donors, the genetic and exposure-history diversity represented was limited. When a handful of donors were compared, the shared fraction of clonotypes was 5% to 6.5% for naive CD4, more than 3% for naive CD8, roughly 2.5% for memory CD4, and less than 0.45% for memory CD8. Rarefaction of sorted-subset datasets indicated incomplete sequencing despite the large sequencing depth. Based on pairwise subsampling, the degree of clonotype sharing among donors was expected to be affected by sequencing depth. Only blood was sampled, and tissue TCR repertoires likely differ from those in blood. Larger estimated clonotype richness was generally found for naive subsets than for memory subsets.

This clone was found once. It lacks a known antigen. One base away there is no much larger clone; base qualities are not given. Donors were healthy HIV-negative adults with no recently reported acute infections or vaccinations. Every donor was a Caucasian adult living in Nashville, Tennessee, USA. CD4+ T cells were enriched by magnetic negative selection; naive cells were then positively selected on CD45RA, and the negative fraction formed the memory subset. Blood was collected by leukapheresis, and PBMCs were isolated by Ficoll-Histopaque density gradient centrifugation and then cryopreserved in liquid nitrogen vapor phase. Purity and quantity of every magnetically sorted T cell population were checked by analytical flow cytometry. Each sorted fraction had its genomic DNA isolated and then quantified by UV absorbance on a Nanodrop 2000c. The CDR1 and CDR2 encoded by the germline V gene are SGHRS and YFSETQ. From the cysteine through the phenylalanine, the CDR3 covers 13 amino acids. Only the CDR3 portion is preserved as DNA: 39 bases, with reading frame beginning at the first base. At the junction V is shortened by 2 bases and J by 4 bases, with 10 bases in between.

Using the deep immunoSEQ assay, TCR CDR3 regions were amplified from genomic DNA by multiplex PCR. For each cell subset, the extracted genomic DNA was distributed evenly across all wells of several immunoSEQ 96-well plates, and each plate served as one replicate. For sorted subsets, each replicate PCR was loaded with 200 ng genomic DNA, equivalent to approximately 27,000 T cell genomes. Purified libraries were measured with a Qubit 3.0 fluorometer, size-checked on a Bioanalyzer 2100, and measured again with the KAPA Library Quantification kit. A separate single-read 150-cycle Illumina NextSeq 550 flow cell was used to sequence each immunoSEQ 96-well plate. As for the authors' bioinformatics: Because only junctional sequences without quality scores were contained in the immunoSEQ output, filtering matching that applied to full-length reads could not be performed. To assign V/J genes and CDR3, sequences were annotated against IMGT germline references using PyIR, a Python wrapper for IgBLAST v1.9. Reads were removed for weak V/J assignments (E-value above 1e-6), missing CDR3, stop codons, out-of-frame junctions, or ambiguous translated residues. A V3J clonotype was defined by an identical inferred V gene, J gene, and CDR3 amino acid sequence. The percentage overlap between two repertoires was calculated by dividing the number of shared unique clonotypes by the size of the smaller repertoire. RTK rarefaction, the Chao1 estimator, and Recon v2.1 estimates of unobserved clonotypes were used to assess repertoire richness. For all TCRbeta clonotypes obtained by the gDNA method from a handful of donors, generation probabilities were computed with OLGA. TCRdb took this table from immuneACCESS and kept in-frame rearrangements with V and J called. Such tables lack part of the clones; where checked against another copy, unresolved V genes explain under half of the gap, and the rest is unexplained. Clone size and V and J calls were adopted from that table, with D and trimming inferred from the DNA. This sample comprises 2.3 million or so clones, 85% to 95% of them detected only once. The ten largest account for 0.39% of the sample.

This TCR was recovered from a man between 18 and 29 years old in good health. Some clones in this sample may be carry-over from other donors' samples. The sequence links TRBV5-1 to TRBJ2-7; the D gene identity is not certain. Material: naive CD4+ T cells from PBMCs. In the paper's terms, the cell subset or site label means: CD45RA+ positively selected. Here the CDR3 is given as CASSLLLGYEQYF. The base sequence is TGCGCCAGCAGCTTACTTCTGGGTTACGAGCAGTACTTC.